The rows below give T cell receptor beta chains drawn from one sample of a study of regulatory T cells in long-lasting Graves disease. One entry per CDR3 protein results from TCRdb running MiXCR on the multiplex PCR reads. The repertoire holds hundreds of thousands of distinct CDR3 sequences, about 15% seen once, with just under 25% in the top ten. The same sample was also studied in work on T cells in Graves' hyperthyroidism and ophthalmopathy.

The sequencing used peripheral blood mononuclear cells (PBMCs), collected at new diagnosis, from a patient treated with antithyroid drugs. Source of these receptors: a middle-aged woman with Graves disease. CDR3s include the opening cysteine and the closing phenylalanine or tryptophan. The order of the fields is J gene, V gene, clone size, D gene, CDR3 DNA, CDR3 protein. A D gene is named only where the DNA matches it firmly. The size entry is marked missing in some rows and otherwise reads once, few, many or a size class.

J gene: TRBJ1-2
V gene: TRBV19
clone size: NA
D gene: TRBD1
CDR3 DNA: TGTGCCAGTAGTATAGTTTTGGGCCGGGACAGGGCCAACTATGGCTACACCTTC
CDR3 protein: CASSIVLGRDRANYGYTF

J gene: TRBJ2-1
V gene: TRBV5-6
clone size: few
D gene: NA
CDR3 DNA: TGTGCCAGCAGCTTTGGACGGGGGTACTACAATGAGCAGTTCTTC
CDR3 protein: CASSFGRGYYNEQFF

J gene: TRBJ2-1
V gene: TRBV11-3
clone size: few
D gene: NA
CDR3 DNA: TGTGCCAGCAGCTCTTTCGTGCGTGACAATGAGCAGTTCTTC
CDR3 protein: CASSSFVRDNEQFF

J gene: TRBJ2-7
V gene: TRBV6-1
clone size: few
D gene: TRBD2
CDR3 DNA: TGTGCCAGCGGGGGGGAGGCAGGACAGTACTTC
CDR3 protein: CASGGEAGQYF

J gene: TRBJ1-1
V gene: TRBV4-1
clone size: few
D gene: NA
CDR3 DNA: TGCGCCAGCAGCCAGCAGAACGGGGGCCCTGAAGCTTTCTTT
CDR3 protein: CASSQQNGGPEAFF

J gene: TRBJ1-1
V gene: TRBV15
clone size: many
D gene: NA
CDR3 DNA: TGTGCCACCAGCAGAACAGGGCTTACTGAAGCTTTCTTT
CDR3 protein: CATSRTGLTEAFF

J gene: TRBJ2-3
V gene: TRBV11-2
clone size: many
D gene: NA
CDR3 DNA: TGTGCCAGCAGCGCGACGGTACGACGGCGCACAGATACGCAGTATTTT
CDR3 protein: CASSATVRRRTDTQYF

J gene: TRBJ2-3
V gene: TRBV14
clone size: once
D gene: NA
CDR3 DNA: TGTGCCAGCAGCCAAGATGAGGGTATTATGCAGTATTTT
CDR3 protein: CASSQDEGIMQYF

J gene: TRBJ2-3
V gene: TRBV7-3
clone size: many
D gene: NA
CDR3 DNA: TGTGCCAGCAGCTTAGAGCCAGGTTATACGCAGTATTTT
CDR3 protein: CASSLEPGYTQYF

J gene: TRBJ2-1
V gene: TRBV12-5
clone size: few
D gene: TRBD2
CDR3 DNA: TGTGCTAGTGGTACTAGCGGGGGGCTATACAATGAGCAGTTCTTC
CDR3 protein: CASGTSGGLYNEQFF

J gene: TRBJ1-2
V gene: TRBV15
clone size: few
D gene: NA
CDR3 DNA: TGTGCCACCAGCAGAGATCTGGGGGATGGCTACACCTTC
CDR3 protein: CATSRDLGDGYTF

J gene: TRBJ2-7
V gene: TRBV29-1
clone size: NA
D gene: NA
CDR3 DNA: TGCAGCGTCCGGAGGGACACGAACTACGAGCAGTACTTC
CDR3 protein: CSVRRDTNYEQYF

J gene: TRBJ1-6
V gene: TRBV19
clone size: NA
D gene: NA
CDR3 DNA: TGTGCCAGTAGTATTCACAGGGCATTTAATTCACCCCTCCACTTT
CDR3 protein: CASSIHRAFNSPLHF

J gene: TRBJ1-5
V gene: TRBV5-1
clone size: few
D gene: NA
CDR3 DNA: TGCGCCAGCAGCACGGGACACAAAGATCAGCCCCAGCATTTT
CDR3 protein: CASSTGHKDQPQHF

J gene: TRBJ1-1
V gene: TRBV4-2
clone size: NA
D gene: TRBD1
CDR3 DNA: TGTGCCAGCAGCCAAACGTTTCCTGACAGGGGGATCATGAACACTGAAGCTTTCTTT
CDR3 protein: CASSQTFPDRGIMNTEAFF